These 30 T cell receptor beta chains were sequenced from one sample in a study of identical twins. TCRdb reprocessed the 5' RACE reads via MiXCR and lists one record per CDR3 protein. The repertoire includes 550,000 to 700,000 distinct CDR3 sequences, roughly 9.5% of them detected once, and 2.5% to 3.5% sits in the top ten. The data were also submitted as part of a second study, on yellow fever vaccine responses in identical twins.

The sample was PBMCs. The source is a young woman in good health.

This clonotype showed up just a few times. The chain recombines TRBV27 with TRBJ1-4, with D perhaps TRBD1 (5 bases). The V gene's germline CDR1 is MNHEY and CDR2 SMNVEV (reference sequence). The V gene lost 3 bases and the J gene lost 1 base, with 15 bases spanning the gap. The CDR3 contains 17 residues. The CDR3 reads CASSFAGPGGTNEKLFF. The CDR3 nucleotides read TGTGCCAGCAGTTTTGCAGGGCCGGGGGGAACTAATGAAAAACTGTTTTTT.

The CDR3 loop is CASSDPGNRAGQYF. CDR3 DNA: TGTGCCAGCAGTGACCCCGGAAACAGGGCCGGGCAGTACTTC. The gene calls are TRBV6-2 or TRBV6-3 and TRBJ2-7, with D possibly being TRBD1 (6 bases). This CDR3 has 14 amino acids. Germline CDR1 MNHEY, CDR2 SVGEGT. The V end was cut by 5 bases, the J end by 9 bases, with 20 bases between.

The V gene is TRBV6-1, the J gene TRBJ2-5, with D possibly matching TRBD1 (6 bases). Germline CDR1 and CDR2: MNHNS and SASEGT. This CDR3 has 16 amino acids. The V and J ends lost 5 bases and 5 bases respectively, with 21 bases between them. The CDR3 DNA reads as TGTGCCAGCAGTACCAGGCAGGGGAGCGTTCGGGAGACCCAGTACTTC. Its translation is CASSTRQGSVRETQYF.

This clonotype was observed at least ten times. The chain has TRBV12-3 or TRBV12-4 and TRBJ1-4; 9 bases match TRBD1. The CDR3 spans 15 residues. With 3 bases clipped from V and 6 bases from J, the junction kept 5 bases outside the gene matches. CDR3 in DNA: TGTGCCAGCAGTTTTACAGGGGGCGCGTATGAAAAACTGTTTTTT. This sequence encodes CASSFTGGAYEKLFF.

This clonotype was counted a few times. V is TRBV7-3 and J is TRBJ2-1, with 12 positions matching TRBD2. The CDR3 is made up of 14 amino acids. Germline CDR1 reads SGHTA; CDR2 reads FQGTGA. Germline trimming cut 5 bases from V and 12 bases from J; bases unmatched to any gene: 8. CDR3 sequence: CASSPSLAGGRQFF. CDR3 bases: TGTGCCAGCAGCCCGAGTCTAGCGGGGGGGAGGCAGTTCTTC.

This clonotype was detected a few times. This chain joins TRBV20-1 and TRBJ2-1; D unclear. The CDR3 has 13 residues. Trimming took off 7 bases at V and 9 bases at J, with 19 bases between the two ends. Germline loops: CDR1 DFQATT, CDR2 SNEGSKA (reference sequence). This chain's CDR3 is CSVPIREEREQFF. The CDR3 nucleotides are TGCAGTGTCCCTATTAGGGAAGAGCGTGAGCAGTTCTTC.

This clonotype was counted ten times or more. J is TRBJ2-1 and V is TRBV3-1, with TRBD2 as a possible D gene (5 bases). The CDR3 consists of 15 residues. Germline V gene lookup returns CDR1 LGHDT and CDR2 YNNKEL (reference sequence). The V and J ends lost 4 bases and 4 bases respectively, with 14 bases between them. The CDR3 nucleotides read TGTGCCAGCAGCCCGTATTCTGGGAGATACAATGAGCAGTTCTTC. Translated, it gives CASSPYSGRYNEQFF.

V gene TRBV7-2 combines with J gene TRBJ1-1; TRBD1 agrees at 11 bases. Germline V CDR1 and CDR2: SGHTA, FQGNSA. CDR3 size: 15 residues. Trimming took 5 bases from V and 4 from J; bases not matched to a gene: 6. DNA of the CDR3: TGTGCCAGCAGCCCGGCCGGGACAGGGGGCACTGAAGCTTTCTTT. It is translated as CASSPAGTGGTEAFF.

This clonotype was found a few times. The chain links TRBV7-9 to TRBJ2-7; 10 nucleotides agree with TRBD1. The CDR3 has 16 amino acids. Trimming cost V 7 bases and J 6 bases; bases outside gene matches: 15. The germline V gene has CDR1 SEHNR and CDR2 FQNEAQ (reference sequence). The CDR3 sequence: CASNSNRDRGVSEQYF. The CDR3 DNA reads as TGTGCCAGCAACTCTAACCGGGACAGGGGAGTCTCCGAGCAGTACTTC. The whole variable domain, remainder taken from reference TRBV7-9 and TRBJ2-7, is DTGVSQNPRHKITKRGQNVTFRCDPISEHNRLYWYRQTLGQGPEFLTYFQNEAQLEKSRLLSDRFSAERPKGSFSTLEIQRTEQGDSAMYLCASNSNRDRGVSEQYFGPGTRLTVT.

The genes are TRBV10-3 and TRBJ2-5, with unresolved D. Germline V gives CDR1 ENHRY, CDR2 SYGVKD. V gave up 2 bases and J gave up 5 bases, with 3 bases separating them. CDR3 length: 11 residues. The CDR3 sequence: CAISERETQYF. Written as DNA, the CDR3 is TGTGCCATCAGTGAGAGGGAGACCCAGTACTTC.

This CDR3 reads CASSERSGPPYEQYF. The CDR3 bases are TGTGCCAGCAGTGAAAGGAGCGGCCCCCCCTACGAGCAGTACTTC. J is TRBJ2-7 and V is TRBV2, with TRBD2 as a possible D gene (5 bases). The CDR3 is made up of 15 amino acids. The germline V gene has CDR1 SNHLY and CDR2 FYNNEI. Trimming pared 2 bases from V and 2 bases from J, leaving 13 bases between.

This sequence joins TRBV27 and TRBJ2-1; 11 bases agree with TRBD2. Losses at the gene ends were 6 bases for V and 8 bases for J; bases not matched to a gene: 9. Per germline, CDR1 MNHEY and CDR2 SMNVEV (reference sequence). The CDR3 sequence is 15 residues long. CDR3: CASSPILAGVDEQFF. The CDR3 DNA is TGTGCCAGCAGCCCAATACTAGCGGGAGTGGATGAGCAGTTCTTC.

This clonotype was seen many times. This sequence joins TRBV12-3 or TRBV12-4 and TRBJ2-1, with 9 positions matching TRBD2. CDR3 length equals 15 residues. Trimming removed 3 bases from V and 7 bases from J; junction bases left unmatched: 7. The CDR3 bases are TGTGCCAGCAGTTTGAGTCTAGCGGGGCTAAATGAGCAGTTCTTC. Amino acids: CASSLSLAGLNEQFF.

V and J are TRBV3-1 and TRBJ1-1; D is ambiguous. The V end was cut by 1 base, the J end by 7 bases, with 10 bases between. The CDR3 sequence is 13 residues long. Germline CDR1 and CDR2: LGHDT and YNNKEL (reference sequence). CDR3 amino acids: CASSQGLQLEAFF. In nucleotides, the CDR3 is TGTGCCAGCAGCCAAGGTCTTCAGCTTGAAGCTTTCTTT.

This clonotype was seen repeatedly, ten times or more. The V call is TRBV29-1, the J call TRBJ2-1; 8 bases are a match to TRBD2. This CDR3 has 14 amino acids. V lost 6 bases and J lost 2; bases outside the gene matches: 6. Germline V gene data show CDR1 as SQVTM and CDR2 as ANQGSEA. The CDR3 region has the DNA TGCAGCGTCGGGGGGCGGGGGGCCTACAATGAGCAGTTCTTC. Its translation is CSVGGRGAYNEQFF.

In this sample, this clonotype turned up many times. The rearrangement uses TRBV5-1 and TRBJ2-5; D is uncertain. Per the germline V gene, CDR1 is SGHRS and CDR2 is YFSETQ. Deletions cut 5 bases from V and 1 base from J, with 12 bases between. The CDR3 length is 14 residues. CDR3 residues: CASSSFPFQETQYF. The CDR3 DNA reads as TGCGCCAGCAGTTCCTTTCCATTCCAAGAGACCCAGTACTTC.

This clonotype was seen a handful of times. CDR3: CAISEIEAGGPGTGNTDTQYF. CDR3 DNA: TGTGCCATCAGTGAAATCGAGGCGGGAGGGCCTGGTACCGGAAACACAGATACGCAGTATTTT. The chain is built from TRBV10-3 and TRBJ2-3, with 9 bases aligning to TRBD2. V gave up 3 bases and J gave up 2 bases; unmatched junction bases: 21. There are 21 residues in the CDR3. Germline-derived CDR1 and CDR2 are ENHRY and SYGVKD.

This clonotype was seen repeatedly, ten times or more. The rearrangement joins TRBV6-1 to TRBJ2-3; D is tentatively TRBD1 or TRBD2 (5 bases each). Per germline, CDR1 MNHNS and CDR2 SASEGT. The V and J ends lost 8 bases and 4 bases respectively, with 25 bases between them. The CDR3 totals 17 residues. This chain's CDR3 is CASQNHYDPGRPDTQYF. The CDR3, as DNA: TGTGCCAGCCAAAATCACTATGATCCGGGACGTCCAGATACGCAGTATTTT.

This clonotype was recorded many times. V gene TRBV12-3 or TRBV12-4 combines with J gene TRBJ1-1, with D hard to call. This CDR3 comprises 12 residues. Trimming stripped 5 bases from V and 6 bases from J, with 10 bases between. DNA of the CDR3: TGTGCCAGCAGTAACTCGGGCCCTGAAGCTTTCTTT. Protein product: CASSNSGPEAFF.

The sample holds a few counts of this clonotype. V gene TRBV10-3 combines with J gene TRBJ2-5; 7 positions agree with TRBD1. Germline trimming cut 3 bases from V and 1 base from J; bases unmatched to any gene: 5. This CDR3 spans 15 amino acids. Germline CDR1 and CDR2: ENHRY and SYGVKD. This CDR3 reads CAISDSPGGQETQYF. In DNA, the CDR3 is TGTGCCATCAGTGATTCCCCAGGGGGCCAAGAGACCCAGTACTTC.

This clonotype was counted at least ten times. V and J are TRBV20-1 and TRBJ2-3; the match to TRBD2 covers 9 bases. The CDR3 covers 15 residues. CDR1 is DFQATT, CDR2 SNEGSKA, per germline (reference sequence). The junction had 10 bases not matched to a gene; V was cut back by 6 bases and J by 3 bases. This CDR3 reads CSADRAGGTTDTQYF. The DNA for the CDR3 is TGCAGTGCGGATCGGGCGGGGGGGACAACAGATACGCAGTATTTT.

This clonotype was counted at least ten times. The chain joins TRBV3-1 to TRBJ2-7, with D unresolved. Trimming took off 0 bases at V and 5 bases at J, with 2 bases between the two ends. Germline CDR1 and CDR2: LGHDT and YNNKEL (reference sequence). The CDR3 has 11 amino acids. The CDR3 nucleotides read TGTGCCAGCAGCCAAGAGGACGAGCAGTACTTC. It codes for CASSQEDEQYF.

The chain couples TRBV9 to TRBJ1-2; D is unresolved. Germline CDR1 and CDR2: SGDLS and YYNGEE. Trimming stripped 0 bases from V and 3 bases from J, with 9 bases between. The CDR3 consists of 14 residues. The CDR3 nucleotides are TGTGCCAGCAGCGTAGCTGCCGGCCACTATGGCTACACCTTC. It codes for CASSVAAGHYGYTF.

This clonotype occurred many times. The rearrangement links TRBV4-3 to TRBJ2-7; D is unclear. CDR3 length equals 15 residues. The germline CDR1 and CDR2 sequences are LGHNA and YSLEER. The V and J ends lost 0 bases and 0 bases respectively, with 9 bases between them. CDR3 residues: CASSQDYRSSYEQYF. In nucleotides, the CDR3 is TGCGCCAGCAGCCAAGATTATCGCAGCTCCTACGAGCAGTACTTC.

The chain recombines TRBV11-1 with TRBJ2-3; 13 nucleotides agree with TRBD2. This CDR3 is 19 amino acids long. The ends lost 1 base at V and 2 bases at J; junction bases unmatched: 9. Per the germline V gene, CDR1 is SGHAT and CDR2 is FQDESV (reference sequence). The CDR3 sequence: CASSLDPRTSGSITDTQYF. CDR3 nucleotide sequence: TGTGCCAGCAGCTTAGACCCAAGGACTAGCGGGAGTATCACAGATACGCAGTATTTT.

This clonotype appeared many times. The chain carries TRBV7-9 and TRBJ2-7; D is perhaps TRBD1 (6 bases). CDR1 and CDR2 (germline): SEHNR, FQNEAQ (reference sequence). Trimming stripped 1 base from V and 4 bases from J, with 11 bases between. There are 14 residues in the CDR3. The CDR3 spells CASSLDTGFYEQYF. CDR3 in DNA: TGTGCCAGCAGCTTAGACACAGGGTTTTACGAGCAGTACTTC.

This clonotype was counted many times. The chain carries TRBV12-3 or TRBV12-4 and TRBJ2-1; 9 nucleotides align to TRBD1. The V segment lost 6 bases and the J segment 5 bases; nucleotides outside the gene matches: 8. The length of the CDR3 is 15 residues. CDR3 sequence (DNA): TGTGCCAGCAGGCCTACAGGGGGCAAGAACAATGAGCAGTTCTTC. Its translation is CASRPTGGKNNEQFF.

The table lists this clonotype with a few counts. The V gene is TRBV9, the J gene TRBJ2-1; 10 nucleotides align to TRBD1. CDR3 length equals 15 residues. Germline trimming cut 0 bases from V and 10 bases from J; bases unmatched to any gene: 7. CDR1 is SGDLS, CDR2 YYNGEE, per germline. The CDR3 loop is CASSVEGQGLGEQFF. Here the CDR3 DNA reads TGTGCCAGCAGCGTAGAGGGACAGGGGCTTGGGGAGCAGTTCTTC.

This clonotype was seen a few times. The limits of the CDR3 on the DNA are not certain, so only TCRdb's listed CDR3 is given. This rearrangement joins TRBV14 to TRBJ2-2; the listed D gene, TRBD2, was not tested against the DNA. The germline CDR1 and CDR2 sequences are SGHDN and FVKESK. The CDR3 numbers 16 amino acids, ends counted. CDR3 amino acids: CASSHETSGRPGSCFF.

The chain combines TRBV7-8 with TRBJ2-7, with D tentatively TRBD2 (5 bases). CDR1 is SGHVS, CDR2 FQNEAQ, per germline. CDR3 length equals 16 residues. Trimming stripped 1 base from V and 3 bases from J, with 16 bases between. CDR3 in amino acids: CASSLGPVGSSYEQYF. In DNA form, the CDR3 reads TGTGCCAGCAGCTTAGGCCCCGTAGGGAGTAGCTACGAGCAGTACTTC.